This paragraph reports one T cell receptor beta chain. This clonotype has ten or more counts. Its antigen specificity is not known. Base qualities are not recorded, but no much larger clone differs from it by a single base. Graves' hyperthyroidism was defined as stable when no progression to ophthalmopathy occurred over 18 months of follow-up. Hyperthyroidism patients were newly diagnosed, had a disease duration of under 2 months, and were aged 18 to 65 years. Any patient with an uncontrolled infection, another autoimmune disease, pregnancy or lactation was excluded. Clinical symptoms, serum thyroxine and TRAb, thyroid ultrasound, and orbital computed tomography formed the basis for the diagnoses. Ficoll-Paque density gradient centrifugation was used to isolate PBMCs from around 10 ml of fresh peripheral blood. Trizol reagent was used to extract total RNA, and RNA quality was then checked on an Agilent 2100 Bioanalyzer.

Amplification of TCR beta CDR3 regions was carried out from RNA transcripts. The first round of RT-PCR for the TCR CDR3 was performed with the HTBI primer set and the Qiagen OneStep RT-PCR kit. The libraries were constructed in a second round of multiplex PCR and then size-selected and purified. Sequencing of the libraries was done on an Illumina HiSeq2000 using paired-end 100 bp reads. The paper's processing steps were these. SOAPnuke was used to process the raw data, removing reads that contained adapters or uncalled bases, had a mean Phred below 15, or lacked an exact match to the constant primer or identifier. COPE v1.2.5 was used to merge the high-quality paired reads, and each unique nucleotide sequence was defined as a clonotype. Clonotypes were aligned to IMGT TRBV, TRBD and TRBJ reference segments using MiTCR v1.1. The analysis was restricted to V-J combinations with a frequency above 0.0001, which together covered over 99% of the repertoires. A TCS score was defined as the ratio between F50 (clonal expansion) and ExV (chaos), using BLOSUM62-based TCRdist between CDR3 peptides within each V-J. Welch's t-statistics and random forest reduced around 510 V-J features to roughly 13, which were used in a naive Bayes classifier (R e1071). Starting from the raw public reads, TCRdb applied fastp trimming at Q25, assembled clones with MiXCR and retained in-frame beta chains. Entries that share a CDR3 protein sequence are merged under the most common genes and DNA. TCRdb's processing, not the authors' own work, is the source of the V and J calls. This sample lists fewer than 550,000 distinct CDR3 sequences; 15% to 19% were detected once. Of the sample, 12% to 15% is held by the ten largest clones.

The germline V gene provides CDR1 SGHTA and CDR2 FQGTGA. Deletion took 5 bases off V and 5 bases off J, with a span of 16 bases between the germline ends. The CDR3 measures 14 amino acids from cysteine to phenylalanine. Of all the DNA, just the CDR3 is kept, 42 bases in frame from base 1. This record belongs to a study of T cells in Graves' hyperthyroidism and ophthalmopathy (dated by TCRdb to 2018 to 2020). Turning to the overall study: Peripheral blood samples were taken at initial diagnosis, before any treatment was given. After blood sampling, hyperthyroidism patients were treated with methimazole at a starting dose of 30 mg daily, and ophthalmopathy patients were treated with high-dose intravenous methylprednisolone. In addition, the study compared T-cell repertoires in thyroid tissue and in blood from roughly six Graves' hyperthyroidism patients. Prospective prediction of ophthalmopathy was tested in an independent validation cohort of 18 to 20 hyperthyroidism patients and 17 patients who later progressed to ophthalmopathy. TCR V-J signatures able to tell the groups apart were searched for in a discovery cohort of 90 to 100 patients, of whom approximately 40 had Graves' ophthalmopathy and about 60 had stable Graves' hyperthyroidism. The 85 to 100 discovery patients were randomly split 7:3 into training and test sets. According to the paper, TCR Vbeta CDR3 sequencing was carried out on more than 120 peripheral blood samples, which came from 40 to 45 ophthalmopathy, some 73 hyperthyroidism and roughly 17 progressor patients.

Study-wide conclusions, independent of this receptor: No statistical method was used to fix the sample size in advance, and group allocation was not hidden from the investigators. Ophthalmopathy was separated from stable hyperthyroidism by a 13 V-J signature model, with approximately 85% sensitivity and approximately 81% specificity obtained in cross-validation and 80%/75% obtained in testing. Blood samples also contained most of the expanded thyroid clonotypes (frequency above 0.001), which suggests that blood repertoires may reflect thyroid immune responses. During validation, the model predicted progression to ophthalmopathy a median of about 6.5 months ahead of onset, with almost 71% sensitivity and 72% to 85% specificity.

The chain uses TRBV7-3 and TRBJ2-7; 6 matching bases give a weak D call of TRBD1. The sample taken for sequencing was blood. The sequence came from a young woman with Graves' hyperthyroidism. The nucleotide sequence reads TGTGCCAGCAGCCCCACGGGGACACCAAACGAGCAGTACTTC. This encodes CASSPTGTPNEQYF. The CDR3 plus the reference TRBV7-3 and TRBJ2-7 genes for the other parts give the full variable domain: GAGVSQTPSNKVTEKGKYVELRCDPISGHTALYWYRQSLGQGPEFLIYFQGTGAADDSGLPNDRFFAVRPEGSVSTLKIQRTERGDSAVYLCASSPTGTPNEQYFGPGTRLTVT.